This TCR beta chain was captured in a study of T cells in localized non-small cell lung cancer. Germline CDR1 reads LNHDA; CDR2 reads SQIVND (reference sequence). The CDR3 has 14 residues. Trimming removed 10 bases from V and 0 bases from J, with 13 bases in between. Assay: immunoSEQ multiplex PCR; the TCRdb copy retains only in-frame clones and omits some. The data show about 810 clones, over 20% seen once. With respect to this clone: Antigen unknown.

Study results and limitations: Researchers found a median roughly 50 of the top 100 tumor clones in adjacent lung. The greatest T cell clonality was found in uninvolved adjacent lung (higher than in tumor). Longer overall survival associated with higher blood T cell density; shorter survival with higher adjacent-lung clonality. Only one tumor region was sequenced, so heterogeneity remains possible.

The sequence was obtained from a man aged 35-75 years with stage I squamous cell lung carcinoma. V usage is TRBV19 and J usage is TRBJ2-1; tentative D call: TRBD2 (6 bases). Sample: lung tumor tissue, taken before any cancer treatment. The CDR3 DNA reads TGTGCCACCGGCACGGGACTCTCCTACAATGAGCAGTTCTTC. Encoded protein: CATGTGLSYNEQFF.